This T cell receptor (beta chain) came from a study of T cell responses to AZD1222 COVID-19 vaccine. General study results and limits: Donors, mostly white British, included more females; clonal diversity was possibly underestimated. Nearly half of the spike-specific TCRs reportedly recognize variant regions that carry no mutations. Spike-specific TCR repertoires showed rising breadth and depth after two AZD1222 doses.

In the case of this clone: Its antigen is not identified.

The data were produced by immunoSEQ multiplex PCR, yet TCRdb's version contains in-frame clones alone and is incomplete. The sample has tens of thousands of clones, 85% to 90% seen once. The receptor was isolated from an adult in good health. Sequenced material: peripheral blood, taken on day 0 of AZD1222 vaccination.

The DNA of the CDR3 is TGTGCCATCAGTGCGACAAACCCGATGGGCAATCAGCCCCAGCATTTT. Translated, it gives CAISATNPMGNQPQHF. V gene TRBV10-3 combines with J gene TRBJ1-5; D is undetermined. Germline V gene sequence: CDR1 ENHRY, CDR2 SYGVKD. The CDR3 runs 16 residues. V was clipped by 4 bases and J by 2 bases, with 15 bases between them.